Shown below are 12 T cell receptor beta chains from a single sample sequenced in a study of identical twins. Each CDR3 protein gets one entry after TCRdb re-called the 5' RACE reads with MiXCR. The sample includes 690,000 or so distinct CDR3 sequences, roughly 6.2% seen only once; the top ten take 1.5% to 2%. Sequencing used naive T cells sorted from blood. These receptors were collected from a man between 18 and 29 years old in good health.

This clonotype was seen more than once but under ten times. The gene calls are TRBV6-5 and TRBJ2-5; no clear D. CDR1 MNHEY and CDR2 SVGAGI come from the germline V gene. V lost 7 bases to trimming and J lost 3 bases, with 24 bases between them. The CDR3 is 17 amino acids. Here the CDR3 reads CASKLSSGLPAEETQYF. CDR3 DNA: TGTGCCAGCAAGTTGTCCTCGGGCCTCCCGGCGGAAGAGACCCAGTACTTC.

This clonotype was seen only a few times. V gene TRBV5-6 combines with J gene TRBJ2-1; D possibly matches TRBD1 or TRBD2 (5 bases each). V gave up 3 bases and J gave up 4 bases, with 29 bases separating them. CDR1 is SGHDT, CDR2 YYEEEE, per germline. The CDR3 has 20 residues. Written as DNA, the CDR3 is TGTGCCAGCAGCTGGGCGGTAGGCATATCCGGGACGGATCTTTACAATGAGCAGTTCTTC. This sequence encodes CASSWAVGISGTDLYNEQFF.

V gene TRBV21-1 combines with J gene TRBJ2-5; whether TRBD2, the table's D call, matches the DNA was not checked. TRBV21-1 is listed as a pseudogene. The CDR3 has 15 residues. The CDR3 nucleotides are TGTGCCAGCACCTTACGGGAGGGAGCGGGTGAGACCCAGTACTTC. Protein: CASTLREGAGETQYF.

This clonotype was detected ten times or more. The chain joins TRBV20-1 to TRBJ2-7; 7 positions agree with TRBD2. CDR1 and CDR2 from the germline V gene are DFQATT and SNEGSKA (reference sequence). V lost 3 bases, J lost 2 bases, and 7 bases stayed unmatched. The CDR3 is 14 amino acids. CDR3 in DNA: TGCAGTGCTAGTTCTAGCGGAGACCCCTACGAGCAGTACGTC. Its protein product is CSASSSGDPYEQYV.

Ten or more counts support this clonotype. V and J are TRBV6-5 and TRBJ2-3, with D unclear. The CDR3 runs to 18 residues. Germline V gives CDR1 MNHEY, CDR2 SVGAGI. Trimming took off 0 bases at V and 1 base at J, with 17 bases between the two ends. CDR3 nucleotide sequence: TGTGCCAGCAGTTACTCGCCGGCGCCTAAAGGAGGCACAGATACGCAGTATTTT. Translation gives CASSYSPAPKGGTDTQYF.

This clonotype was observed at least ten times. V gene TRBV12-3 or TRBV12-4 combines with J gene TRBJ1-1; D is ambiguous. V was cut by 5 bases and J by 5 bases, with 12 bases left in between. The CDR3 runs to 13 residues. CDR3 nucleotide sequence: TGTGCCAGCAGTCTTACGACCGGGACTGAAGCTTTCTTT. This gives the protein CASSLTTGTEAFF.

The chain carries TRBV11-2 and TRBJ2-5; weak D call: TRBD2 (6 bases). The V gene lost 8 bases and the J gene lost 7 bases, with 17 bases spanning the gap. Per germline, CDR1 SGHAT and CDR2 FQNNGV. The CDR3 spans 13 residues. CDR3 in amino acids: CASRDPGGWTQYF. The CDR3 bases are TGTGCCAGCCGCGACCCCGGAGGGTGGACCCAGTACTTC.

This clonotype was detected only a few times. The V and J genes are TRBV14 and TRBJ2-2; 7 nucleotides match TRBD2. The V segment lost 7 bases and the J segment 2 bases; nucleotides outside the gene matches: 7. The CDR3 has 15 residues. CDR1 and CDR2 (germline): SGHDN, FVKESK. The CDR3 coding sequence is TGTGCCAGCATGCCCCCGGGACTAAACACCGGGGAGCTGTTTTTT. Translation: CASMPPGLNTGELFF.

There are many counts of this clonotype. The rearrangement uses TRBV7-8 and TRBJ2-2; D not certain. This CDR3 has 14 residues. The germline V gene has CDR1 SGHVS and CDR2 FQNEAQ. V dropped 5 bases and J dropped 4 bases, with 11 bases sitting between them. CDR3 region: CASSKQLGTGELFF. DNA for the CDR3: TGTGCCAGCAGCAAACAATTGGGCACCGGGGAGCTGTTTTTT.

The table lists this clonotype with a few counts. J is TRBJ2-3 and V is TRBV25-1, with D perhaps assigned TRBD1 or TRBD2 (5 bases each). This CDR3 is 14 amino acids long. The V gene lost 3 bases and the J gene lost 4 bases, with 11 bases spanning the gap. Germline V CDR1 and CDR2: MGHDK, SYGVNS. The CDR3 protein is CASSERGPADTQYF. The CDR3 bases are TGTGCCAGCAGTGAGAGGGGCCCAGCAGATACGCAGTATTTT.

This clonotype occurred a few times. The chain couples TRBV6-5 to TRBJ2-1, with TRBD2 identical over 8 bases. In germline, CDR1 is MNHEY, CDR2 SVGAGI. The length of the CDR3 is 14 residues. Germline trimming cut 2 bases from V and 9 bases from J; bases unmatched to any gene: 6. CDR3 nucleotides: TGTGCCAGCAGTTACACGGGAGGGCTCGGTGAGCAGTTCTTC. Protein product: CASSYTGGLGEQFF.

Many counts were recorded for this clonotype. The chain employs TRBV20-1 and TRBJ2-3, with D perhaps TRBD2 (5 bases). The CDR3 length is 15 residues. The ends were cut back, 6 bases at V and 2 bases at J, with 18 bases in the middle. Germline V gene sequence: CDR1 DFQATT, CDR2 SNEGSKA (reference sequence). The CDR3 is CSANTGSAVTDTQYF. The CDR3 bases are TGCAGTGCCAACACCGGTTCAGCGGTCACAGATACGCAGTATTTT.